The T cell receptor (beta chain) described here comes from a study of T cells after yellow fever vaccination. V was shortened by 2 bases and J by 0 bases, with 8 bases between the two germline ends. The CDR3 sequence is 14 residues long. Per the germline V gene, CDR1 is DFQATT and CDR2 is SNEGSKA (reference sequence). Each CDR3 protein gets one entry after TCRdb re-called the 5' RACE reads with MiXCR. The data hold around 47,000 distinct CDR3 sequences, with about 7% observed a single time. The table lists this clonotype with many counts. General study results and limits: After the booster, around 95% of CD4 and about nine tenths of CD8 primary-response clones were re-detected. The secondary T-cell response peaked on day 5, not day 15, but was weaker.

Sequenced material: CD8+ T cells not binding an NS4B(214-222) dextramer, sorted from PBMCs, taken 45 days after the yellow fever booster vaccination. The chain has TRBV20-1 and TRBJ1-3, with a possible D match to TRBD1 (6 bases). This TCR derives from a man aged 30 to 39 who received the YFV17D yellow fever vaccine. In DNA, the CDR3 is TGCAGTGCTAGACAGGGGTTCTCTGGAAACACCATATATTTT. It specifies CSARQGFSGNTIYF.